This entry lists 29 T cell receptor beta chains sequenced from one sample in a study of blood T cell repertoires in COVID-19. Generated by immunoSEQ multiplex PCR, the TCRdb table keeps only in-frame clones and is missing some. The sample contains roughly 260,000 clones, around nine tenths of which appear only once. Sequenced: peripheral blood. The receptors derive from a man in his forties who had recovered from COVID-19.

The chain has TRBV9 and TRBJ2-1; 8 bases line up with TRBD2. This CDR3 is 14 amino acids long. Germline CDR1 and CDR2: SGDLS and YYNGEE. After removal of 0 bases from V and 7 bases from J, the junction contained 3 bases not matched to a gene. The chain's CDR3 is CASSVGTSSNEQFF. The CDR3 bases are TGTGCCAGCAGCGTAGGGACTAGCTCTAATGAGCAGTTCTTC.

This clone appeared a few times. The rearrangement joins TRBV7-9 to TRBJ2-7; 9 bases are shared with TRBD2. The V gene end was trimmed by 1 base and the J gene end by 13 bases; junction bases not matched to a gene: 11. From germline, CDR1 is SEHNR and CDR2 FQNEAQ (reference sequence). CDR3 length: 14 residues. The CDR3 loop is CASSLEGLASPRYF. For the CDR3, the DNA is TGTGCCAGCAGCTTAGAGGGACTAGCTTCCCCCAGATACTTC.

The V gene is TRBV13, the J gene TRBJ2-7; the D gene is possibly TRBD2 (5 bases). This CDR3 is built from 13 residues. Germline CDR1 is PRHDT and CDR2 is FYEKMQ (reference sequence). Trimming pared 3 bases from V and 2 bases from J, leaving 8 bases between. The CDR3: CASSFEGTYEQYF. Written as DNA, the CDR3 is TGTGCCAGCAGCTTCGAGGGAACCTACGAGCAGTACTTC.

In this sample, this clone turned up once. This sequence joins TRBV6-1 and TRBJ2-1, with D uncertain. Germline CDR1 reads MNHNS; CDR2 reads SASEGT. V was shortened by 1 base and J by 12 bases, with 10 bases between the two germline ends. The CDR3 is 12 residues long. CDR3 DNA sequence: TGTGCCAGCAGTGAAGACAGTCCTGGGCAGTTCTTC. Its translation: CASSEDSPGQFF.

The rearrangement uses TRBV7-9 and TRBJ2-2, with D possibly matching TRBD1 (6 bases). V was cut by 5 bases and J by 3 bases, with 13 bases left in between. Germline V gene sequence: CDR1 SEHNR, CDR2 FQNEAQ (reference sequence). This CDR3 spans 15 amino acids. Here the CDR3 reads CASSRGGPDTGELFF. The CDR3, as DNA: TGTGCCAGCAGCCGAGGGGGACCAGACACCGGGGAGCTGTTTTTT.

The J gene is TRBJ2-7, the V gene TRBV4-1; TRBD1 aligns across 8 bases. Trimming cost V 3 bases and J 6 bases; bases outside gene matches: 13. The CDR3 totals 16 residues. Germline V gives CDR1 MGHRA, CDR2 YSYEKL. The CDR3 loop reads CASSHPGTGGISEQYF. The CDR3, as DNA: TGCGCCAGCAGCCACCCGGGGACAGGTGGGATCAGCGAGCAGTACTTC.

This sequence joins TRBV7-5 and TRBJ2-1; TRBD2 is the table's D call and was not checked against the DNA. TRBV7-5 is flagged as a pseudogene. The CDR3 has 16 amino acids. The CDR3 nucleotides read TGTGCCAGAAGCTTAGTGACTAGCGGGAGATTTGATGAGCAGTTCTTC. Protein product: CARSLVTSGRFDEQFF.

The chain couples TRBV7-9 to TRBJ2-3, with a possible D match to TRBD2 (5 bases). The CDR3 runs 15 residues. Trimming cost V 1 base and J 2 bases, with 10 bases left between them. Germline CDR1 and CDR2: SEHNR and FQNEAQ (reference sequence). CDR3 DNA: TGTGCCAGCAGCTTAGTGAGGGCGTCCACAGATACGCAGTATTTT. This gives the protein CASSLVRASTDTQYF.

This sequence joins TRBV5-1 and TRBJ1-2; D uncertain. Germline assignment: CDR1 SGHRS and CDR2 YFSETQ. The CDR3 consists of 12 residues. Trimming cost V 0 bases and J 4 bases, with 4 bases left between them. Written as DNA, the CDR3 is TGCGCCAGCAGCTTGGACGGCTATGGCTACACCTTC. This translates into CASSLDGYGYTF.

This clone was seen a few times. The J gene is TRBJ2-5, the V gene TRBV6-6; a possible D gene is TRBD1 (6 bases). The germline V gene has CDR1 MNHNY and CDR2 SVGAGI (reference sequence). The CDR3 is 14 residues long. Trimming left V 6 bases short and J 0 bases short, with 11 bases between. The CDR3 here is CASRHRVHQETQYF. CDR3 coding DNA: TGTGCCAGCAGACACAGGGTACACCAAGAGACCCAGTACTTC.

The chain is built from TRBV7-3 and TRBJ2-1; the match to TRBD2 covers 14 bases. After removal of 5 bases from V and 6 bases from J, the junction contained 6 bases not matched to a gene. Germline CDR1 is SGHTA and CDR2 is FQGTGA. The CDR3 totals 16 residues. CDR3 nucleotides: TGTGCCAGCAGCGCGACTAGCGGGAGGGACCTCAATGAGCAGTTCTTC. Translation: CASSATSGRDLNEQFF.

The J gene is TRBJ2-1, the V gene TRBV27, with D maybe TRBD1 (6 bases). V was shortened by 5 bases and J by 8 bases, with 7 bases between the two germline ends. This CDR3 comprises 11 residues. Per the germline V gene, CDR1 is MNHEY and CDR2 is SMNVEV (reference sequence). In nucleotides, the CDR3 is TGTGCCAGCAGTAAGGGGGATGAGCAGTTCTTC. Its translation is CASSKGDEQFF.

The V gene is TRBV11-1, the J gene TRBJ2-7; TRBD2 is a possible D gene (6 bases). This CDR3 region has 13 residues. CDR1 and CDR2 (germline): SGHAT, FQDESV (reference sequence). Trimming took off 4 bases at V and 2 bases at J, with 9 bases between the two ends. The CDR3: CASSSRLAYEQYF. As DNA, the CDR3 is TGTGCCAGCAGCTCACGACTAGCCTACGAGCAGTACTTC.

The gene calls are TRBV29-1 and TRBJ2-1; TRBD2 agrees at 9 bases. Trimming took 3 bases from V and 0 from J; bases not matched to a gene: 9. This CDR3 comprises 17 residues. Germline CDR1 SQVTM, CDR2 ANQGSEA. The CDR3 loop reads CSVDGLAGPSSYNEQFF. The CDR3 DNA reads as TGCAGCGTTGACGGGCTAGCGGGGCCCAGCTCCTACAATGAGCAGTTCTTC.

Here the CDR3 DNA reads TGTGCCACCCGGGACAGGGATAAAAATACGCAGTATTTT. Protein: CATRDRDKNTQYF. The chain combines TRBV12-3 or TRBV12-4 with TRBJ2-3; 9 positions agree with TRBD1. This CDR3 is built from 13 residues. V lost 10 bases to trimming and J lost 7 bases; unmatched junction nucleotides: 9.

This clone has more than one count but fewer than ten. This sequence joins TRBV5-1 and TRBJ2-5; 10 bases line up with TRBD1. The CDR3 has 18 amino acids. V lost 3 bases to trimming and J lost 4 bases; unmatched junction nucleotides: 15. Looked up from germline, CDR1 is SGHRS and CDR2 is YFSETQ. CDR3 region: CASSSRDRGLSVGETQYF. DNA of the CDR3: TGCGCCAGCAGCTCCCGGGACAGGGGACTTAGCGTTGGAGAGACCCAGTACTTC.

The chain joins TRBV9 to TRBJ2-1, with 7 positions matching TRBD2. CDR1 and CDR2 (germline): SGDLS, YYNGEE. Trimming took 3 bases from V and 8 from J; bases not matched to a gene: 11. This CDR3 is 15 amino acids long. CDR3 nucleotide sequence: TGTGCCAGCAGCGAAAAACTAGCGCTTAGGGATGAGCAGTTCTTC. As protein: CASSEKLALRDEQFF.

V gene TRBV19 combines with J gene TRBJ2-3; 10 nucleotides agree with TRBD2. The CDR3 sequence is 15 residues long. CDR1 and CDR2 from the germline V gene are LNHDA and SQIVND (reference sequence). V dropped 5 bases and J dropped 0; count of bases not matched to a gene: 2. The CDR3: CASSSAGGSTDTQYF. In nucleotides, the CDR3 is TGTGCCAGTAGTTCAGCGGGGGGGAGCACAGATACGCAGTATTTT. Together with reference TRBV19 and TRBJ2-3, the CDR3 gives the full variable domain: DGGITQSPKYLFRKEGQNVTLSCEQNLNHDAMYWYRQDPGQGLRLIYYSQIVNDFQKGDIAEGYSVSREKKESFPLTVTSAQKNPTAFYLCASSSAGGSTDTQYFGPGTRLTVL.

The J gene is TRBJ1-4, the V gene TRBV20-1; a weak D match, TRBD1 (5 bases). The germline CDR1 and CDR2 sequences are DFQATT and SNEGSKA (reference sequence). CDR3 length: 11 residues. V lost 4 bases to trimming and J lost 8 bases, with 8 bases between them. CDR3 in DNA: TGCAGTGCTAAGAACAGGGAAAAACTGTTTTTT. Translating it yields CSAKNREKLFF.

The chain carries TRBV19 and TRBJ1-6; D gene unclear. The CDR3 length is 14 residues. The V gene lost 2 bases and the J gene lost 3 bases, with 5 bases spanning the gap. Germline V CDR1 and CDR2: LNHDA, SQIVND (reference sequence). The DNA of the CDR3 is TGTGCCAGTAGTATAATCAGCTATAATTCACCCCTCCACTTT. Translation gives CASSIISYNSPLHF.

The CDR3: CASSYSTPTRNQPQHF. Written as DNA, the CDR3 is TGTGCCAGCAGTTACTCGACGCCGACACGCAATCAGCCCCAGCATTTT. The rearrangement joins TRBV6-5 to TRBJ1-5, with D unresolved. Germline V gives CDR1 MNHEY, CDR2 SVGAGI. The CDR3 consists of 16 residues. V shed 0 bases and J shed 2 bases, with 11 bases lying between them.

The J gene is TRBJ2-1, the V gene TRBV6-2 or TRBV6-3, with 8 bases fitting TRBD2. Germline CDR1 reads MNHEY; CDR2 reads SVGEGT. The length of the CDR3 is 16 residues. The ends lost 5 bases at V and 4 bases at J; junction bases unmatched: 10. The CDR3: CASSPNRGGVYNEQFF. CDR3 sequence (DNA): TGTGCCAGCAGTCCGAACCGGGGGGGGGTTTACAATGAGCAGTTCTTC.

The chain carries TRBV7-2 and TRBJ2-5; TRBD2 agrees at 7 bases. The CDR3 has 13 residues. The V gene's germline CDR1 is SGHTA and CDR2 FQGNSA. V lost 5 bases to trimming and J lost 5 bases; unmatched junction nucleotides: 5. As DNA, the CDR3 is TGTGCCAGCAGCAGGGGAGGGAGGGAGACCCAGTACTTC. Its translation: CASSRGGRETQYF.

The chain combines TRBV9 with TRBJ2-5; 7 positions agree with TRBD2. This CDR3 has 15 residues. V lost 3 bases to trimming and J lost 4 bases; unmatched junction nucleotides: 9. Germline CDR1 and CDR2: SGDLS and YYNGEE. The CDR3 reads CASSEPLGGSETQYF. The CDR3 bases are TGTGCCAGCAGCGAGCCCCTGGGAGGGTCAGAGACCCAGTACTTC.

V is TRBV30 and J is TRBJ2-1, with TRBD2 identical over 8 bases. The CDR3 covers 15 residues. V was pared by 5 bases and J by 0 bases, with 6 bases of the junction left unmatched. CDR1 GTSNPN and CDR2 SVGIG come from the germline V gene (reference sequence). CDR3 bases: TGTGCCTGGGTTAGCGGGAAGAGCTCCTACAATGAGCAGTTCTTC. Encoded protein: CAWVSGKSSYNEQFF.

This rearrangement joins TRBV2 to TRBJ2-5, with 8 bases aligning to TRBD2. V shed 7 bases, J shed 3 bases, and the junction held 10 bases outside the gene matches. Germline V gene lookup returns CDR1 SNHLY and CDR2 FYNNEI. The CDR3 runs 15 residues. As DNA, the CDR3 is TGTGCCAGCATGCCCCGACTAGCGCAAAAAGAGACCCAGTACTTC. Amino acids: CASMPRLAQKETQYF.

J is TRBJ1-2 and V is TRBV11-2, with D perhaps TRBD1 (6 bases). The CDR3 is 15 residues long. Trimming took off 0 bases at V and 8 bases at J, with 16 bases between the two ends. In germline, CDR1 is SGHAT, CDR2 FQNNGV. The CDR3 loop is CASSLEWGGQGGYTF. The CDR3 region has the DNA TGTGCCAGCAGCTTAGAGTGGGGGGGCCAGGGCGGCTACACCTTC.

The chain is built from TRBV7-6 and TRBJ1-5; D gene ambiguous. The germline V gene has CDR1 SGHVS and CDR2 FNYEAQ. V was cut by 1 base and J by 0 bases, with 10 bases left in between. The CDR3 has 16 residues. The CDR3: CASSLVECISNQPQHF. The DNA for the CDR3 is TGTGCCAGCAGCTTAGTGGAGTGCATTAGCAATCAGCCCCAGCATTTT.

The chain links TRBV19 to TRBJ2-7; a weak D match, TRBD1 (5 bases). Looked up from germline, CDR1 is LNHDA and CDR2 is SQIVND (reference sequence). Deletions cut 5 bases from V and 3 bases from J, with 17 bases between. CDR3 length equals 15 residues. The CDR3 loop is CASSHRQGSGYEQYF. CDR3 DNA sequence: TGTGCCAGTAGTCACCGCCAGGGATCGGGCTACGAGCAGTACTTC.